This entry concerns a single TCR beta chain. Its antigen is not identified. This specimen belongs to a study of Graves' ophthalmopathy and Graves' hyperthyroidism. Every ophthalmopathy donor presented moderate-to-severe activity, CAS ≥3, NOSPECS ≥4 and duration under 3 months. In this cohort, patients with other autoimmune diseases, uncontrolled infections, pregnancy or lactation were excluded. Researchers took RNA transcripts and amplified TCR beta CDR3 regions from them. HTBI primers primed a first-round RT-PCR, and a second-round multiplex PCR followed. TCRdb reanalysed the multiplex PCR reads using MiXCR and keeps one entry per CDR3 protein. The profile covers around 670,000 distinct CDR3 sequences, with 35% to 50% appearing a single time and approximately 46% taken by the ten largest. Whole-study findings and limits: Blood also held most thyroid clonotypes expanded above 0.001 frequency. The model achieved under 71% sensitivity and less than 75% specificity for ophthalmopathy progression.

The sequenced sample consisted of peripheral blood. The TCR originated in an adult man with Graves' ophthalmopathy.

CDR3 loop: CASSIDFAGYSAFF. The CDR3 nucleotides read TGTGCCAGTAGTATAGATTTTGCGGGGTATTCGGCTTTCTTT. The rearrangement joins TRBV19 to TRBJ1-1; D remains unclear. The ends were cut back, 0 bases at V and 11 bases at J, with 16 bases in the middle. This CDR3 has 14 amino acids. Germline V CDR1 and CDR2: LNHDA, SQIVND (reference sequence).